Shown below are 23 T cell receptor beta chains from a single sample sequenced in a study of CD4 T cells in relation to SARS-CoV-2 and coronaviruses (dated by TCRdb to about 2021). CD4+ T cells from unexposed donors were collected before the COVID-19 pandemic (2011-2018). After more than 9 days of culture, CD4+ T cells were isolated with the EasySep CD4+ T cell isolation kit. These receptors have no known antigen. Library preparation was by the immunoSEQ multiplex PCR assay. What TCRdb holds here is the immuneACCESS table cut down to in-frame rearrangements. Part of the clones is not present; checked against another copy, under half of the missing clones reflect an unresolved V gene, and the others are unexplained. This sample gives around 20,000 clones in total; over 60% of them show up just once. The top ten hold 25% to 35% of the sample. The sequenced sample was CD4+ T cells from PBMCs, cultured in vitro. Receptors originate from a human donor in good health.

The chain employs TRBV5-1 and TRBJ2-7; D may be TRBD1 (6 bases). CDR1 and CDR2 (germline): SGHRS, YFSETQ. The V and J ends lost 0 bases and 3 bases respectively, with 10 bases between them. The CDR3 totals 14 residues. CDR3 sequence: CASSLGVQGYEQYF. The CDR3 DNA reads TGCGCCAGCAGCTTGGGGGTACAGGGCTACGAGCAGTACTTC. Looking up the rest from reference TRBV5-1 and TRBJ2-7 gives the full variable domain: KAGVTQTPRYLIKTRGQQVTLSCSPISGHRSVSWYQQTPGQGLQFLFEYFSETQRNKGNFPGRFSGRQFSNSRSEMNVSTLELGDSALYLCASSLGVQGYEQYFGPGTRLTVT.

The V gene is TRBV10-3, the J gene TRBJ2-3; a possible D gene is TRBD2 (6 bases). The V end was cut by 8 bases, the J end by 0 bases, with 9 bases between. The CDR3 contains 13 residues. CDR1 and CDR2 from the germline V gene are ENHRY and SYGVKD. CDR3 loop: CAIGGRSTDTQYF. CDR3 bases: TGTGCCATCGGAGGGAGGAGCACAGATACGCAGTATTTT.

The chain carries TRBV18 and TRBJ2-7; 10 bases are shared with TRBD1. The ends lost 3 bases at V and 4 bases at J; junction bases unmatched: 9. CDR1 and CDR2 from the germline V gene are KGHSH and LQKENI. The CDR3 extends over 16 amino acids. CDR3 region: CASSPSGTGVLYEQYF. The CDR3 DNA follows: TGTGCCAGCTCACCTAGTGGGACAGGGGTATTATACGAGCAGTACTTC.

The chain recombines TRBV9 with TRBJ2-7; 8 positions agree with TRBD2. The CDR3 has 14 residues. Unmatched junction bases numbered 3, after V lost 2 bases and J lost 2 bases. Germline values: CDR1 SGDLS, CDR2 YYNGEE. CDR3 bases: TGTGCCAGCAGCGTCGGACTAGCCCCCTACGAGCAGTACTTC. It specifies CASSVGLAPYEQYF. Complete variable domain (other parts from reference TRBV9 and TRBJ2-7): DSGVTQTPKHLITATGQRVTLRCSPRSGDLSVYWYQQSLDQGLQFLIQYYNGEERAKGNILERFSAQQFPDLHSELNLSSLELGDSALYFCASSVGLAPYEQYFGPGTRLTVT.

The chain carries TRBV20-1 and TRBJ1-1, with unresolved D. CDR1 and CDR2 (germline): DFQATT, SNEGSKA (reference sequence). This CDR3 region has 13 residues. Trimming cost V 3 bases and J 3 bases, with 11 bases left between them. CDR3 DNA sequence: TGCAGTGCTAGTTCGGGGAGGTACACTGAAGCTTTCTTT. Translating gives CSASSGRYTEAFF.

The chain combines TRBV6-1 with TRBJ1-2, with 7 positions matching TRBD1. V lost 1 base and J lost 2; bases outside the gene matches: 4. From germline, CDR1 is MNHNS and CDR2 SASEGT. The CDR3 consists of 15 residues. The CDR3 loop reads CASSEGKQGNYGYTF. The CDR3 nucleotides are TGTGCCAGCAGTGAAGGGAAACAGGGGAACTATGGCTACACCTTC.

The table lists this clone with a few counts. V gene TRBV3-1 (or the pseudogene TRBV3-2) combines with J gene TRBJ1-2, with 11 nucleotides matching TRBD1. The CDR3 runs 16 residues. The V gene's germline CDR1 is LGHDT and CDR2 YNNKEL (reference sequence). V lost 0 bases and J lost 8; bases outside the gene matches: 8. The CDR3 bases are TGTGCCAGCAGCCAAGACTCTTCCGGGACAGGGGGAGGCTACACCTTC. Translated: CASSQDSSGTGGGYTF.

The sample holds a few counts of this clone. The chain employs TRBV6-5 and TRBJ2-1; perhaps D is TRBD1 or TRBD2 (5 bases each). Germline CDR1 and CDR2: MNHEY and SVGAGI. V was trimmed by 4 bases and J by 3 bases, leaving 7 bases between them. CDR3 size: 13 residues. This CDR3 is CASSWDLYNEQFF. DNA of the CDR3: TGTGCCAGCAGTTGGGACCTCTACAATGAGCAGTTCTTC.

This chain joins TRBV11-2 and TRBJ2-2; D unclear. The V end was cut by 3 bases, the J end by 5 bases, with 16 bases between. Germline V CDR1 and CDR2: SGHAT, FQNNGV. The CDR3 spans 16 residues. In nucleotides, the CDR3 is TGTGCCAGCAGCTTGATTCCAGGACCCAGGACCGGGGAGCTGTTTTTT. This codes for CASSLIPGPRTGELFF.

This sequence joins TRBV30 and TRBJ2-3; TRBD2 might be the D (5 bases). The V gene lost 4 bases and the J gene lost 4 bases, with 15 bases spanning the gap. Germline CDR1 GTSNPN, CDR2 SVGIG (reference sequence). The CDR3 contains 14 residues. CDR3 bases: TGTGCCTGGACCCGGGGTTCGACGGCAGATACGCAGTATTTT. This sequence encodes CAWTRGSTADTQYF.

This clone was detected only a few times. The J gene is TRBJ2-4, the V gene TRBV27; 12 positions match TRBD1. In germline, CDR1 is MNHEY, CDR2 SMNVEV (reference sequence). V lost 3 bases, J lost 4 bases, and 4 bases stayed unmatched. The CDR3 covers 16 residues. CDR3 residues: CASSLRGQGAKNIQYF. CDR3 DNA sequence: TGTGCCAGCAGTTTGCGGGGACAGGGGGCGAAAAACATTCAGTACTTC.

This clone appeared a few times. The chain is built from TRBV24-1 and TRBJ2-2; TRBD2 aligns across 9 bases. V lost 5 bases to trimming and J lost 4 bases; unmatched junction nucleotides: 4. Germline V CDR1 and CDR2: KGHDR, SFDVKD. CDR3 length: 15 residues. The DNA for the CDR3 is TGTGCCACCAGTGTAGCGGGAGCAGGCACCGGGGAGCTGTTTTTT. Translated: CATSVAGAGTGELFF.

The J gene is TRBJ2-7, the V gene TRBV15; 8 positions agree with TRBD2. The trim removed 1 base at V and 4 bases at J, leaving 9 bases unmatched. From germline, CDR1 is LNHNV and CDR2 YYDKDF (reference sequence). This CDR3 spans 16 amino acids. This CDR3 reads CATSRVRRTSNYEQYF. The CDR3 bases are TGTGCCACCAGCAGAGTAAGGAGGACTAGCAATTACGAGCAGTACTTC.

The chain is built from TRBV10-1 and TRBJ2-5; 8 nucleotides agree with TRBD2. The J segment lost 3 bases and the V segment lost 4 bases, leaving 10 bases of the junction unmatched. Germline CDR1 and CDR2: WNHNN and SYGVQD (reference sequence). CDR3 length equals 16 residues. The CDR3 loop reads CASSGIPGLVKETQYF. CDR3 nucleotide sequence: TGCGCCAGCAGTGGGATTCCGGGACTAGTAAAAGAGACCCAGTACTTC.

This chain links TRBV7-3 with TRBJ2-1; D is tentatively TRBD1 or TRBD2 (5 bases each). The CDR3 is made up of 13 amino acids. Germline CDR1 and CDR2: SGHTA and FQGTGA. Deletions cut 4 bases from V and 9 bases from J, with 13 bases between. CDR3 sequence (DNA): TGTGCCAGCAGCTCAGGGACGGCGGGTGAGCAGTTCTTC. As protein: CASSSGTAGEQFF.

V is TRBV7-8 and J is TRBJ1-1, with D possibly TRBD1 on 5 matching bases. Trimming stripped 0 bases from V and 6 bases from J, with 14 bases between. In germline, CDR1 is SGHVS, CDR2 FQNEAQ. The CDR3 has 15 amino acids. The CDR3: CASSLAVAGWSEAFF. The CDR3 DNA follows: TGTGCCAGCAGCTTAGCGGTGGCAGGGTGGTCTGAAGCTTTCTTT.

V is TRBV6-5 and J is TRBJ1-4, with D maybe TRBD1 (5 bases). The germline V gene encodes CDR1 MNHEY and CDR2 SVGAGI. CDR3 size: 12 residues. Trimming stripped 6 bases from V and 14 bases from J, with 16 bases between. CDR3 amino acids: CASRGGTSVLFF. DNA for the CDR3: TGTGCCAGCAGGGGGGGGACGTCGGTCCTGTTTTTT.

Only one count was recorded for this clone. The V gene is TRBV7-3, the J gene TRBJ2-1, with D tentatively TRBD1 or TRBD2 (6 bases each). This CDR3 is built from 14 residues. Trimming shortened V by 8 bases and J by 7 bases, and 18 bases separated the two germline ends. The germline V gene has CDR1 SGHTA and CDR2 FQGTGA. Here the CDR3 DNA reads TGTGCCAGCTCTCAGGGGACTGGGGGGAATGAGCAGTTCTTC. This sequence encodes CASSQGTGGNEQFF.

This sequence joins TRBV24-1 and TRBJ2-1; D unclear. The V gene lost 6 bases and the J gene lost 7 bases, with 6 bases spanning the gap. This CDR3 has 11 residues. Germline V lookup: CDR1 KGHDR, CDR2 SFDVKD. DNA for the CDR3: TGTGCCACCAGTAGGCGGAATGAGCAGTTCTTC. Protein: CATSRRNEQFF.

Only one count was recorded for this clone. This rearrangement joins TRBV6-4 to TRBJ2-3; D possibly corresponds to TRBD2 (6 bases). Germline CDR1 and CDR2: MRHNA and SNTAGT. V was cut by 5 bases and J by 0 bases, with 12 bases left in between. There are 15 residues in the CDR3. The CDR3 here is CASSTGTLSTDTQYF. The CDR3 DNA reads TGTGCCAGCAGTACCGGGACTTTAAGCACAGATACGCAGTATTTT.

The V and J genes are TRBV28 and TRBJ1-2, with no clear D. V lost 5 bases and J lost 6, with 7 bases in between. Germline assignment: CDR1 MDHEN and CDR2 SYDVKM. This CDR3 is built from 11 residues. The CDR3 region is CASSSHHGYTF. CDR3 in DNA: TGTGCCAGCAGTAGTCACCATGGCTACACCTTC.

The V gene is TRBV19, the J gene TRBJ2-5; TRBD1 matches 8 bases. CDR3 length: 16 amino acids. With 3 bases clipped from V and 2 bases from J, the junction kept 8 bases outside the gene matches. Germline V gene data show CDR1 as LNHDA and CDR2 as SQIVND (reference sequence). CDR3 loop: CASSMGDRSTQETQYF. DNA of the CDR3: TGTGCCAGTAGTATGGGGGACAGGTCGACTCAAGAGACCCAGTACTTC.

The rearrangement joins TRBV3-1 (or the pseudogene TRBV3-2) to TRBJ2-2; TRBD2 is a possible D gene (5 bases). This CDR3 region has 14 residues. The germline gives CDR1 LGHDT, CDR2 YNNKEL (reference sequence). V lost 4 bases, J lost 2 bases, and 8 bases lay in between. DNA of the CDR3: TGTGCCAGCAGCCGACGGGGAAACACCGGGGAGCTGTTTTTT. Translation gives CASSRRGNTGELFF.